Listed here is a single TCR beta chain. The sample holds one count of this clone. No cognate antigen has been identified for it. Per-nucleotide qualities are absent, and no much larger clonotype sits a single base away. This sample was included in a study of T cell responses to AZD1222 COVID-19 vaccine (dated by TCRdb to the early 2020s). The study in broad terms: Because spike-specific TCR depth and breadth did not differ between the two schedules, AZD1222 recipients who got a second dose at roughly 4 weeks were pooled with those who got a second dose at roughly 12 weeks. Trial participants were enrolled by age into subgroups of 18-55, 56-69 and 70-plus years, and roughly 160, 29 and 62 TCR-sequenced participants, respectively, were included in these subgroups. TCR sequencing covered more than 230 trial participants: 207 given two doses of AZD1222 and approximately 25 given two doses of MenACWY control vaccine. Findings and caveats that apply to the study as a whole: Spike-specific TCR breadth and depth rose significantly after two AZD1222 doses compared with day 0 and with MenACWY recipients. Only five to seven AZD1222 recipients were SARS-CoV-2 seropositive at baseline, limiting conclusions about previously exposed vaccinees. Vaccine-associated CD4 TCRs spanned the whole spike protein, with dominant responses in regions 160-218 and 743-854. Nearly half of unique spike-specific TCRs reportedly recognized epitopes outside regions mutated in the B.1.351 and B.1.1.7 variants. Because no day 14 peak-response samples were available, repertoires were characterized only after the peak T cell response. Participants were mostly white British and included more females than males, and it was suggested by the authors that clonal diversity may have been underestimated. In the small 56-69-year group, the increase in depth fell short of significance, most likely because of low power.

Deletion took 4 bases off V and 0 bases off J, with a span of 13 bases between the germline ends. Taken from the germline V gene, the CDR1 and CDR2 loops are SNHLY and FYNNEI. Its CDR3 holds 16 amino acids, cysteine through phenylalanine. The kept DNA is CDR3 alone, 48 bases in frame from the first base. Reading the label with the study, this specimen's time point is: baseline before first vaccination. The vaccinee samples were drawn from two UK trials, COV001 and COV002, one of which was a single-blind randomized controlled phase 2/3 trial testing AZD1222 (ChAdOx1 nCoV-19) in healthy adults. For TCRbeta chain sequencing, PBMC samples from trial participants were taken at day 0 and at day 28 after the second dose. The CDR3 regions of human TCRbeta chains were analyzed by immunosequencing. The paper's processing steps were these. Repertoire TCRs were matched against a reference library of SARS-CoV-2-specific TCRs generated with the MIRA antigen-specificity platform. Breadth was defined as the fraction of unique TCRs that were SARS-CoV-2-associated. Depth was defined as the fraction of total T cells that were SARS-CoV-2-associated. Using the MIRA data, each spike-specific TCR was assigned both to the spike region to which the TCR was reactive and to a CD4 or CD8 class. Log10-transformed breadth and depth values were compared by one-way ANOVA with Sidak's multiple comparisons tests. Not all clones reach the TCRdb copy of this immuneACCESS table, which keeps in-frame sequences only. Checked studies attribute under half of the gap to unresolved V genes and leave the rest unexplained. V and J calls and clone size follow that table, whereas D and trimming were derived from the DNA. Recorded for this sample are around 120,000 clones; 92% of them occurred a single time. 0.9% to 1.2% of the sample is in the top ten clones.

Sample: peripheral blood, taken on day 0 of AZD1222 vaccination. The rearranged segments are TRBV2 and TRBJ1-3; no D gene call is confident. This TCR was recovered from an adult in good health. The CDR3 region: CASSVSRTSSGNTIYF. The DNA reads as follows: TGTGCCAGCAGTGTGTCGCGAACCTCCTCTGGAAACACCATATATTTT.